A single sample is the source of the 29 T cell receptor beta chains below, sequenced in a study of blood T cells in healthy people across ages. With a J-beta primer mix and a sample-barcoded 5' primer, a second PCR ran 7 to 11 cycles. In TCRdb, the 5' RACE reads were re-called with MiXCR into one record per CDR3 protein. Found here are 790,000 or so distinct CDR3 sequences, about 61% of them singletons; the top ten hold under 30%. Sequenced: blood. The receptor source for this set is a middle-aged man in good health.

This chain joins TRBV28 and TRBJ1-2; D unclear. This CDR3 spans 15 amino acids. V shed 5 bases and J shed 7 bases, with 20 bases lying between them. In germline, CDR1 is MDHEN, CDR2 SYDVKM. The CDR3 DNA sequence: TGTGCCAGCAGTACGTACACGGCCCGGAGGTCTGGCTACACCTTC. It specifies CASSTYTARRSGYTF.

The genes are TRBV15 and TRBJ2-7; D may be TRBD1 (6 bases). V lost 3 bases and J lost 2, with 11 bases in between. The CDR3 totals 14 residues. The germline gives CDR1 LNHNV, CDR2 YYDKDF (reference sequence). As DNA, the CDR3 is TGTGCCACCAGCAGGGGCAGGGGTCCCTACGAGCAGTACTTC. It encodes CATSRGRGPYEQYF. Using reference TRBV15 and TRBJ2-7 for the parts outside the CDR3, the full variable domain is DAMVIQNPRYQVTQFGKPVTLSCSQTLNHNVMYWYQQKSSQAPKLLFHYYDKDFNNEADTPDNFQSRRPNTSFCFLDIRSPGLGDTAMYLCATSRGRGPYEQYFGPGTRLTVT.

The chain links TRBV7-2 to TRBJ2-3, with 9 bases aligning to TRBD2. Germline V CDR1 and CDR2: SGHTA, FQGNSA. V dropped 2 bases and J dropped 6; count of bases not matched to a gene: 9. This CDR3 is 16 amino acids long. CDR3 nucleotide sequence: TGTGCCAGCAGCTTACAGCTGCGGGAGGGCCTTGATACGCAGTATTTT. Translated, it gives CASSLQLREGLDTQYF.

CDR3 sequence reads: CASSYPGTPNTEAFF. DNA of the CDR3: TGTGCCAGCAGTTACCCCGGGACACCTAACACTGAAGCTTTCTTT. V and J are TRBV6-6 and TRBJ1-1; D perhaps matches TRBD1 (6 bases). In germline, CDR1 is MNHNY, CDR2 SVGAGI (reference sequence). Trimming removed 2 bases at V and 2 bases at J, with 12 bases between. The CDR3 is 15 residues long.

The CDR3 loop reads CASSLRAPIIGETQYF. The CDR3 bases are TGTGCCAGCAGTTTAAGAGCGCCCATAATTGGAGAGACCCAGTACTTC. The J gene is TRBJ2-5, the V gene TRBV12-3 or TRBV12-4; no firm D call. V lost 2 bases, J lost 4 bases, and 17 bases lay in between. The CDR3 length is 16 residues.

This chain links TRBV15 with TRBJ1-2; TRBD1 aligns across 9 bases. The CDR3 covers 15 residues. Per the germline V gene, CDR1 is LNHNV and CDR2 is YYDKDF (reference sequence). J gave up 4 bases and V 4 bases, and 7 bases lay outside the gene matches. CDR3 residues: CATSIRQGVSYGYTF. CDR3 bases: TGTGCCACCAGCATTAGACAGGGGGTTAGCTATGGCTACACCTTC.

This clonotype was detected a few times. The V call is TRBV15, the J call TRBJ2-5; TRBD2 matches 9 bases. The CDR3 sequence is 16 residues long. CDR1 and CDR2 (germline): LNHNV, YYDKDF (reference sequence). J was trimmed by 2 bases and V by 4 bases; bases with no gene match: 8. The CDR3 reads CATSKPGLAKQETQYF. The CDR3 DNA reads TGTGCCACCAGCAAACCGGGACTAGCCAAACAAGAGACCCAGTACTTC.

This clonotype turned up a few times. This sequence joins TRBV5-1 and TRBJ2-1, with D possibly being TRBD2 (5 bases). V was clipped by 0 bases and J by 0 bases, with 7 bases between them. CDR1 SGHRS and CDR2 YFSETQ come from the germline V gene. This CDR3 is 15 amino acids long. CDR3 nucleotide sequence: TGCGCCAGCAGCTTGGACGCGGGCTCCTACAATGAGCAGTTCTTC. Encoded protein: CASSLDAGSYNEQFF.

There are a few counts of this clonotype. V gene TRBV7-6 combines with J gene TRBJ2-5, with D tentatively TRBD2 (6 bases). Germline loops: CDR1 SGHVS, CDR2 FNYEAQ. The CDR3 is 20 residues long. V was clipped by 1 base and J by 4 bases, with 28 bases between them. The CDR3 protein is CASSLEPTGGLAIMRETQYF. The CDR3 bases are TGTGCCAGCAGCTTAGAGCCTACCGGGGGATTAGCTATAATGAGAGAGACCCAGTACTTC.

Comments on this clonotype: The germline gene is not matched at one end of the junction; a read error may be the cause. Here the CDR3 DNA reads TGCAGTGCTAGAGTTGCGACAGGGCAAGGGTACGGCCAAGGGACCCAGTACTTC. It codes for CSARVATGQGYGQGTQYF. J is TRBJ2-5 and V is TRBV20-1; 7 bases are a match to TRBD1. The CDR3 covers 18 residues. The germline gives CDR1 DFQATT, CDR2 SNEGSKA (reference sequence).

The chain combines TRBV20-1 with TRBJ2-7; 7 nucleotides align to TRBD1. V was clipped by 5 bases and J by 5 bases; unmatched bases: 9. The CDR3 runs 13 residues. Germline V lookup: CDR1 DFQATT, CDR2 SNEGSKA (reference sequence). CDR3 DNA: TGCAGTGCTGCGACAGGGAGTATACACGAGCAGTACTTC. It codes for CSAATGSIHEQYF.

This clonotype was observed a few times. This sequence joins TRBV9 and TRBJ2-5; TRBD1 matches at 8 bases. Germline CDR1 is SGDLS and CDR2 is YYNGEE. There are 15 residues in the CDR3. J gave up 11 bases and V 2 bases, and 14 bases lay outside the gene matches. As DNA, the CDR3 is TGTGCCAGCAGCGTTTCTCAACGGACAGGGAATGAGCAGTACTTC. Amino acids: CASSVSQRTGNEQYF.

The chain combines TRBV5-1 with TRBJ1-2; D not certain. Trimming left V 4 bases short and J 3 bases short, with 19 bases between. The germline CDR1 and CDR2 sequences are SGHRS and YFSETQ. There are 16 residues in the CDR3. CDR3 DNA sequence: TGCGCCAGCAGCGTGTCGTTAGATCATCACTACTATGGCTACACCTTC. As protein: CASSVSLDHHYYGYTF.

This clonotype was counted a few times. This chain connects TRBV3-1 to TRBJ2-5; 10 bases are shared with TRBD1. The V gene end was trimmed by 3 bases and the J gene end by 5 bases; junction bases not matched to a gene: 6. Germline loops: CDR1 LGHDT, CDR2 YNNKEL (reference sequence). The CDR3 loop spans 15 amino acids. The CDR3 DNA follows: TGTGCCAGCAGCCACCCGGGACAGGGGATTGAGACCCAGTACTTC. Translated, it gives CASSHPGQGIETQYF.

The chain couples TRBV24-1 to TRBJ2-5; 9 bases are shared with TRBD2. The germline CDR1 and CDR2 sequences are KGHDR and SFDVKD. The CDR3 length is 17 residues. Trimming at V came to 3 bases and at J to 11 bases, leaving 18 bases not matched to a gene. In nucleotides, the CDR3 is TGTGCCACCAGTGATAATGTTCTAGCGGGGCCGAACAATGAGCAGTACTTC. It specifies CATSDNVLAGPNNEQYF.

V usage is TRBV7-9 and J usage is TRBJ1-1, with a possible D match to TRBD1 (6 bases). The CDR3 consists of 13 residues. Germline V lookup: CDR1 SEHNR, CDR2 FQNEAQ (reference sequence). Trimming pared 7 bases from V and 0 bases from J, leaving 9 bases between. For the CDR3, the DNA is TGTGCCAGCACCCAGGGGATGAACACTGAAGCTTTCTTT. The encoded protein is CASTQGMNTEAFF.

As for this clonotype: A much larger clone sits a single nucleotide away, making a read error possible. The CDR3: CASSLAHQETQFF. CDR3 nucleotides: TGTGCCAGCAGCTTAGCCCACCAAGAGACCCAGTTCTTC. The chain employs TRBV7-2 and TRBJ2-1, with unresolved D. The CDR3 contains 13 residues. The germline CDR1 and CDR2 sequences are SGHTA and FQGNSA. V gave up 0 bases and J gave up 13 bases, with 13 bases separating them.

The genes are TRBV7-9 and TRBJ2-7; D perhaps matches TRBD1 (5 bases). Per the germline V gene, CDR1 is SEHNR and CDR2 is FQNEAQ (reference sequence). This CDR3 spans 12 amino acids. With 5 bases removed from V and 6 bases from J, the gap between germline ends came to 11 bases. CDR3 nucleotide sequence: TGTGCCAGCAGCACAACAGGAGCCGAGCAGTACTTC. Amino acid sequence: CASSTTGAEQYF.

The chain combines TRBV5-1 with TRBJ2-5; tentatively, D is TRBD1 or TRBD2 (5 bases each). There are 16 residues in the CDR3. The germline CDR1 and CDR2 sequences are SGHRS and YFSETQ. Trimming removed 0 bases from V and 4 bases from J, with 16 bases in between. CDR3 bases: TGCGCCAGCAGCTTGGCCTCGAGGGGTGAAGGAGAGACCCAGTACTTC. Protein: CASSLASRGEGETQYF.

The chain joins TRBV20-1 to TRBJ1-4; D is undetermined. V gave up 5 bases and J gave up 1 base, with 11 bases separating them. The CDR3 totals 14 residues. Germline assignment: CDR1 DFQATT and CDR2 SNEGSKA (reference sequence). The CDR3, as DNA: TGCAGTGCTGAAACAGTCAAAACTAATGAAAAACTGTTTTTT. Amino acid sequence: CSAETVKTNEKLFF.

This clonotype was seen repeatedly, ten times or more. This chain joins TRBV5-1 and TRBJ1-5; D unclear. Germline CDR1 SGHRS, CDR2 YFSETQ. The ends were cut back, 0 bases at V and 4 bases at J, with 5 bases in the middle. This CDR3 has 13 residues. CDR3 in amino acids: CASSLAENQPQHF. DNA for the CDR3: TGCGCCAGCAGCTTGGCAGAAAATCAGCCCCAGCATTTT.

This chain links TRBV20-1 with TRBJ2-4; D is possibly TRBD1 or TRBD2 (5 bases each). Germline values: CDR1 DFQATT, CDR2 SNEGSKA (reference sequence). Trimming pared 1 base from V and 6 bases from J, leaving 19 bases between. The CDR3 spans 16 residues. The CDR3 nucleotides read TGCAGTGCTAGAGGTGGTAGCGAGAAGGGGACAAACATTCAGTACTTC. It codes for CSARGGSEKGTNIQYF.

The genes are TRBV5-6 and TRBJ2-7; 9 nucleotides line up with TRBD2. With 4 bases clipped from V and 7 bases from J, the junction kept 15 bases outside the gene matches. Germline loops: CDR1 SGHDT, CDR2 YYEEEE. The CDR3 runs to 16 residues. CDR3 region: CASSIAGASSYNEQYF. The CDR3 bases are TGTGCCAGCAGCATAGCGGGAGCGTCTTCCTACAATGAGCAGTACTTC.

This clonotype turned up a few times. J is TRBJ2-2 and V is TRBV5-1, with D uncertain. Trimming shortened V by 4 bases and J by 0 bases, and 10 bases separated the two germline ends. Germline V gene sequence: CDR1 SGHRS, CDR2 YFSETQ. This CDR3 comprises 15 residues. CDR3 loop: CASSGPVANTGELFF. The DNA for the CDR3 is TGCGCCAGCAGCGGCCCGGTAGCGAACACCGGGGAGCTGTTTTTT.

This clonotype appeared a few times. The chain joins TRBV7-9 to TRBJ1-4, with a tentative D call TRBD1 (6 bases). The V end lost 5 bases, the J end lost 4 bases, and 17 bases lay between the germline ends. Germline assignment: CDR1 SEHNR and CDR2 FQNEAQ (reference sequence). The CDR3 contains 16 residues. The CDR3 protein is CASSPFRTALNEKLFF. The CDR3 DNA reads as TGTGCCAGCAGCCCATTTCGGACAGCTCTTAATGAAAAACTGTTTTTT.

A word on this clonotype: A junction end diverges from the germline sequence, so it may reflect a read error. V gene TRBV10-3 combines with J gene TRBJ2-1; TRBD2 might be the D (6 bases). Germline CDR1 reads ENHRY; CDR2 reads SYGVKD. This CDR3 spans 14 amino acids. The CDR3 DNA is TGTGTCATCAGTGACGGAACGGGAGTTAATGAGCAGTTCTTC. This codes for CVISDGTGVNEQFF.

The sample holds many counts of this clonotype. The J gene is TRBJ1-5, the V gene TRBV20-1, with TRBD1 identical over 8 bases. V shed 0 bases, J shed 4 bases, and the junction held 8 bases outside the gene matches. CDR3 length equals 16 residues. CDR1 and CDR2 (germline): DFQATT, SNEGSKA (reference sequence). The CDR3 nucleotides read TGCAGTGCTAGAGATCAGGCAGGGGGCCGGAATCAGCCCCAGCATTTT. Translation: CSARDQAGGRNQPQHF.

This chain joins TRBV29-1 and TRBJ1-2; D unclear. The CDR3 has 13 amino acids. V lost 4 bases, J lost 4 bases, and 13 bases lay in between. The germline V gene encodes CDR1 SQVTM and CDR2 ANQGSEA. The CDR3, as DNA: TGCAGCGTTGGGAGAGGTCGCACCTATGGCTACACCTTC. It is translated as CSVGRGRTYGYTF.

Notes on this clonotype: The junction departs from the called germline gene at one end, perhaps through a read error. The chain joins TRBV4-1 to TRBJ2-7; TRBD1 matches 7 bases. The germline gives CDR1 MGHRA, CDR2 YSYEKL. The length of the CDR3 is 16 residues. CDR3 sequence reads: CASSQGRTGFSDEQYF. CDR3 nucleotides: TGCGCCAGCAGCCAAGGTCGGACAGGCTTCTCCGACGAGCAGTACTTC.